This record concerns one T cell receptor beta chain sequence. Its antigen is still unknown. The record has no base qualities; no much larger clone is one base away. These data originate in a study of blood T cell repertoires in COVID-19 (dated by TCRdb to 2019 to 2021). As for the study more broadly: The collaborator samples originated in the United States, Italy and Spain and spanned the acute and convalescent phases of COVID-19. The material from the prospective study consisted of cDNA or gDNA derived from T cells, B-cell-depleted T cells, or PBMCs. The dataset comprised deeply sampled blood TCRbeta repertoires from subjects exposed to, actively infected with, or recovered from COVID-19. Samples were obtained from the ongoing ImmuneRACE study (first 160 participants) and from 1,254 subjects provided by 6 global collaborators. Nearly every sample came with metadata listing a de-identified subject ID, COVID-19 status, age in years and sex. Where available, HLA class I and class II types were taken from metadata supplied by the sample provider and were not determined by assay-based typing. A freely available public database, intended as a resource for researchers studying the immune response to SARS-CoV-2, is where the repertoires were released. Study-wide findings and limitations: Clinical and demographic metadata were provided uncurated, with the amount varying by source and participant.

Whole blood was collected in K2EDTA tubes by collaborating institutions according to the institutions' own protocols. Collaborator samples were shipped for TCRbeta analysis as frozen whole blood, isolated PBMCs, or DNA extracted from either sample type. The immunoSEQ Assay, a bias-controlled multiplex PCR, was used to amplify TCRbeta CDR3 regions from genomic DNA. The source study handled its data this way. The number of nucleated cells in each sample was estimated from the amplification of reference gene primers within the assay. Sequence reads were collapsed and filtered to measure the absolute abundance of every unique TCRbeta CDR3 rearrangement. For each sample, productive Simpson clonality was calculated as the square root of Simpson's diversity index across productive rearrangements. In its TCRdb copy, this immuneACCESS table keeps in-frame sequences only and misses some clones. Where compared with another copy, unresolved V genes explain less than half of these, and the others have no known cause. V, J and clone size reflect that table, while D and trimming were determined from the DNA. The sample has some 150,000 clones on record, approximately 84% of them singletons. Approximately 1% of the sample comes from the top ten.

The germline V gene supplies CDR1 MNHEY and CDR2 SVGEGT. V is trimmed back by 5 bases and J by 0 bases, and the junction contains 13 bases that no gene match accounts for. Reading from cysteine to phenylalanine, the CDR3 counts 19 amino acids. Just CDR3 DNA is preserved here, 57 bases in frame from base 1. The rearranged chain carries TRBV6-2 or TRBV6-3 and TRBJ1-5; 10 junctional bases match TRBD1. This clonotype was obtained from a man aged 35-49 years with acute or convalescent COVID-19. The sequencing sample was made of peripheral blood. In nucleotides, the sequence is TGTGCCAGCAGTGGCAGGGACAGGGGTAGCAGATTTAGCAATCAGCCCCAGCATTTT. Translated, it reads CASSGRDRGSRFSNQPQHF.